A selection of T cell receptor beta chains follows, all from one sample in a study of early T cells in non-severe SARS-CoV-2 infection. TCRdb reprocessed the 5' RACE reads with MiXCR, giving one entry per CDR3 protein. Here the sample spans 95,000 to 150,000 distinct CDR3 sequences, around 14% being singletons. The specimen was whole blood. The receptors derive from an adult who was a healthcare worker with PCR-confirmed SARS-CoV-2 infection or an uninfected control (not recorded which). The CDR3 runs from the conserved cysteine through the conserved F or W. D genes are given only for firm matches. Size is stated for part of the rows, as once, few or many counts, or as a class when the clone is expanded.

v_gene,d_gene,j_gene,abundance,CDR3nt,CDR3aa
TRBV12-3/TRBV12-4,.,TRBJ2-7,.,TGTGCCAGCAGTTTAGGAGGGGTGCTCTCCTTC,CASSLGGVLSF
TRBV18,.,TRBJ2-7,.,TGTGCCAGCTCGCCCTACGTAGGCGATAGCTCCTACGAGCAGTACTTC,CASSPYVGDSSYEQYF
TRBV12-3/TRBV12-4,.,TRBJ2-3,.,TGTGCCAGCACCTCCCAGGGGGGCAGGGATACGCAGTATTTT,CASTSQGGRDTQYF
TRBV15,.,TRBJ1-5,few,TGTGCCACCAGCCTACGCCTCGATCAGCCCCAGCATTTT,CATSLRLDQPQHF
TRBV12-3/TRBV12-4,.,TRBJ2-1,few,TGTGCCAGCAGTTTTCCCCACAATGAGCAGTTCTTC,CASSFPHNEQFF
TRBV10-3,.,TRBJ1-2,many,TGTGCCATCAGTGGTACGACAGGAGATGGCTACACCTTC,CAISGTTGDGYTF
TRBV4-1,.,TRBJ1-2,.,TGCGCCAGCAGCCAGAAACTAACAGCAGATAGCGGCTACACCTTC,CASSQKLTADSGYTF
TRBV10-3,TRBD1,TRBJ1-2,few,TGTGCCATCAGTGGACAGGGACAGTTTGTCTCTGGCTACACCTTC,CAISGQGQFVSGYTF
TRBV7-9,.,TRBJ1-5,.,TGTGCCAGCAGCCCAAGAGAAGGATGGCCCCAGCATTTT,CASSPREGWPQHF
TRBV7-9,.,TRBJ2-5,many,TGTGCCAGCAGCTTGCGGCAGCCAGAGACCCAGTACTTC,CASSLRQPETQYF
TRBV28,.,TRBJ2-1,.,TGTGCCAGCAGAGAAAAGGGGGAGGGTTTGAGTCTAGGAGACTATGAGCAGTTCTTC,CASREKGEGLSLGDYEQFF
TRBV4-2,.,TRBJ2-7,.,TGTGCCAGCAGCCAAGATACGGTCGCCTACGAGCAGTACTTC,CASSQDTVAYEQYF
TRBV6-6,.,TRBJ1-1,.,TGTGCCAGCAGTTACTCGAGCTCCGTGAACACTGAAGCTTTCTTT,CASSYSSSVNTEAFF